This T cell receptor (beta chain) was captured by sequencing in a study of blood T cell repertoires in COVID-19. Study in general: Researchers got acute and convalescent COVID-19 samples from the United States, Italy and Spain. The analysed material was cDNA or gDNA that came from T cells, B-cell-depleted T cells, or PBMCs.

Here immunoSEQ multiplex PCR was the method, and the copy in TCRdb shows in-frame clones only, minus some. The table records 70,000 to 85,000 clones, about 92% of them present only once. The receptor's source is a human donor in a cohort sampled during active COVID-19. Sequencing used peripheral blood.

CDR3 DNA sequence: TGTGCCAGCAGCTTAATGGCTAGCACAGATACGCAGTATTTT. This codes for CASSLMASTDTQYF. The V call is TRBV7-3, the J call TRBJ2-3; no clear D gene. Trimming pared 1 base from V and 0 bases from J, leaving 5 bases between. This CDR3 is built from 14 residues. Germline V gives CDR1 SGHTA, CDR2 FQGTGA.